This T cell receptor beta chain was captured by sequencing in a study of blood T cell repertoires in COVID-19. Study summary: Spain, Italy and the United States supplied samples that represented acute and convalescent COVID-19. In each case, the material was cDNA or gDNA derived from T cells, B-cell-depleted T cells, or PBMCs.

Method: immunoSEQ multiplex PCR; TCRdb's copy keeps in-frame clones and lacks some. This sample has almost 100,000 clones, with around nine tenths found just once. Germline V lookup: CDR1 LGHDT, CDR2 YNNKEL (reference sequence). The V and J ends lost 0 bases and 3 bases respectively, with 13 bases between them. The CDR3 totals 16 residues. The table lists this clone with a few counts. What was sequenced was peripheral blood. The V and J genes are TRBV3-1 (or the pseudogene TRBV3-2) and TRBJ2-3; D perhaps matches TRBD2 (6 bases). The TCR sequence derives from a man in his fifties or sixties with acute or convalescent COVID-19. This chain's CDR3 is CASSQDKTSHTDTQYF. As DNA, the CDR3 is TGTGCCAGCAGCCAAGATAAAACTAGCCATACAGATACGCAGTATTTT.